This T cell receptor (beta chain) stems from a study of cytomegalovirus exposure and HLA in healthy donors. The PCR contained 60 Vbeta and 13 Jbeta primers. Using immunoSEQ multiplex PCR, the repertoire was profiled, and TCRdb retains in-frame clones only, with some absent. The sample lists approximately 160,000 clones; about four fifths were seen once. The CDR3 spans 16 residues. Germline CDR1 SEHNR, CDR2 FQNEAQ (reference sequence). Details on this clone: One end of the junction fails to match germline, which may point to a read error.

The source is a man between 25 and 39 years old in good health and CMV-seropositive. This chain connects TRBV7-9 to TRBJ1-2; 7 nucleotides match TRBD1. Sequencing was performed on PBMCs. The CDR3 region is CSSSDTGESPNYGYTF. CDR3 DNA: TGTTCCAGCAGCGACACAGGGGAAAGTCCTAACTATGGCTACACCTTC.